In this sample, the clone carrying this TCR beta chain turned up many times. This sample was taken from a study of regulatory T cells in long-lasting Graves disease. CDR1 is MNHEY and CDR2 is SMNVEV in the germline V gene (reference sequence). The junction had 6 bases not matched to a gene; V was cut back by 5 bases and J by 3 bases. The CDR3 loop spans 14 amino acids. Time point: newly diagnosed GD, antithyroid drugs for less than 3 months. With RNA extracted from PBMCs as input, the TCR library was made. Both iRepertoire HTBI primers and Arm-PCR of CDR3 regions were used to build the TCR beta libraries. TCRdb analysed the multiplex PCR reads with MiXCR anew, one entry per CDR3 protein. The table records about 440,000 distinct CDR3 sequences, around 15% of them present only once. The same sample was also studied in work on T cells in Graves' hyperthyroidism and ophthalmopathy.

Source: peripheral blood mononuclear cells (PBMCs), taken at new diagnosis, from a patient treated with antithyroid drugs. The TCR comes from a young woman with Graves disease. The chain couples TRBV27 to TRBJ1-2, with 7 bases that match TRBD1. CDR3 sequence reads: CASSPDQGDYGYTF. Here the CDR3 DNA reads TGTGCCAGCAGTCCGGATCAGGGGGACTATGGCTACACCTTC.